This TCR beta chain was documented in a study of blood T cell repertoires in COVID-19. Overall study: COVID-19 samples collected from the United States, Italy and Spain covered acute and convalescent phases.

Trimming took off 3 bases at V and 4 bases at J, with 9 bases between the two ends. The CDR3 is made up of 13 amino acids. The germline CDR1 and CDR2 sequences are KGHSH and LQKENI. Sequencing was performed with immunoSEQ multiplex PCR; in TCRdb, only in-frame clones are kept and a portion is missing. The table includes approximately 97,000 clones, roughly 92% detected once. Sequenced sample: peripheral blood. The chain links TRBV18 to TRBJ1-2, with D unresolved. This TCR derives from a woman between 45 and 65 years old with COVID-19, enrolled during active disease. For the CDR3, the DNA is TGTGCCAGCTCACCGACGGACTTCTATGGCTACACCTTC. As protein: CASSPTDFYGYTF.